A selection of T cell receptor beta chains follows, all from one sample in a study of T-cell reconstitution after alpha-beta-depleted transplantation in children. A single record per CDR3 protein comes from TCRdb applying MiXCR to the PCR reads. The sample has 80,000 to 95,000 distinct CDR3 sequences; more than 7% are singletons. This material consisted of PBMCs from the stem cell graft donor, taken from the stem cell graft. These receptors all come from a human donor who donated a stem cell graft to a child with congenital amegakaryocytic thrombocytopenia. CDR3s include the opening cysteine and the closing phenylalanine or tryptophan. The D gene is left open where the match is weak. Clone sizes are given selectively: once, few, many, or a class where the clone is expanded.

v_gene	len	abundance	d_gene	j_gene	CDR3aa	CDR3nt
TRBV29-1	13	-	TRBD1	TRBJ1-1	CSGGGTGGTEAFF	TGCAGCGGGGGGGGGACAGGGGGAACTGAAGCTTTCTTT
TRBV12-3/TRBV12-4	15	many	TRBD1	TRBJ2-1	CASSHGTGVWNEQFF	TGTGCCAGCAGTCATGGGACAGGCGTTTGGAATGAGCAGTTCTTC
TRBV30	15	many	TRBD2	TRBJ2-3	CAWRPGSGVSGTQYF	TGTGCCTGGCGTCCCGGTAGCGGGGTGTCTGGTACGCAGTATTTT
TRBV7-2	16	many	TRBD1	TRBJ1-2	CASSSVVGQGSYGYTF	TGTGCCAGCAGCTCGGTGGTTGGACAGGGTAGCTATGGCTACACCTTC
TRBV6-5	14	-	-	TRBJ2-1	CASSYSGGGAEQFF	TGTGCCAGCAGTTACTCTGGCGGGGGCGCTGAGCAGTTCTTC
TRBV20-1	17	-	TRBD1	TRBJ1-1	CSASLDNPDRADTEAFF	TGCAGTGCTAGCCTTGATAACCCGGACAGGGCGGACACTGAAGCTTTCTTT
TRBV9	15	many	-	TRBJ2-1	CASSHSGSSYNEQFF	TGTGCCAGCAGCCACTCAGGAAGCTCCTACAATGAGCAGTTCTTC
TRBV29-1	14	many	TRBD1	TRBJ1-1	CSVGRGQGSTEAFF	TGCAGCGTTGGGCGCGGACAGGGCTCCACTGAAGCTTTCTTT
TRBV5-1	13	many	TRBD2	TRBJ2-1	CASSLAGGYEQFF	TGCGCCAGCAGCTTGGCGGGAGGATATGAGCAGTTCTTC
TRBV12-3/TRBV12-4	15	many	-	TRBJ2-2	CASSVAASPTGELFF	TGTGCCAGCAGCGTGGCCGCTAGCCCCACCGGGGAGCTGTTTTTT
TRBV27	16	many	TRBD2	TRBJ2-2	CASSYSGGTGTGELFF	TGTGCCAGCAGTTATTCGGGAGGGACCGGGACCGGGGAGCTGTTTTTT
TRBV7-6	15	many	-	TRBJ1-1	CASSLQAGVGTEAFF	TGTGCCAGCAGCTTACAAGCAGGGGTAGGGACTGAAGCTTTCTTT
TRBV6-5	14	many	-	TRBJ2-7	CASRYSSGANEQYF	TGTGCCAGCAGGTATTCAAGCGGCGCCAACGAGCAGTACTTC
TRBV28	13	many	-	TRBJ2-7	CASSRTAPYEQYF	TGTGCCAGCAGTCGGACTGCTCCCTACGAGCAGTACTTC
TRBV19	15	few	-	TRBJ2-3	CASSMTPSPTDTQYF	TGTGCCAGTAGTATGACCCCTAGTCCCACAGATACGCAGTATTTT
TRBV4-3	14	many	-	TRBJ1-1	CASSQQGMNTEAFF	TGCGCCAGCAGCCAACAGGGGATGAACACTGAAGCTTTCTTT
TRBV20-1	13	many	-	TRBJ2-3	CSALRDRTDTQYF	TGCAGTGCTCTGCGGGACCGCACAGATACGCAGTATTTT
TRBV2	11	many	TRBD2	TRBJ2-3	CASGSGSTQYF	TGTGCCAGCGGGAGCGGGAGTACGCAGTATTTT
TRBV5-6	14	many	-	TRBJ2-1	CASSATGSYNEQFF	TGTGCCAGCAGCGCGACAGGTTCCTACAATGAGCAGTTCTTC
TRBV10-3	15	many	TRBD1	TRBJ2-7	CAISESGQGSYEQYF	TGTGCCATCAGTGAGTCGGGACAGGGAAGCTACGAGCAGTACTTC
TRBV14	15	many	-	TRBJ2-1	CASTLGGGKYNEQFF	TGTGCCAGCACCCTAGGAGGGGGAAAGTACAATGAGCAGTTCTTC
TRBV4-2	16	many	-	TRBJ2-1	CASSQVGQGNYNEQFF	TGTGCCAGCAGCCAAGTCGGGCAGGGTAACTACAATGAGCAGTTCTTC
TRBV20-1	15	many	TRBD2	TRBJ2-7	CSASGYSGRVHEQYF	TGCAGTGCTAGTGGCTATAGCGGGAGGGTACACGAGCAGTACTTC
TRBV5-1	14	-	-	TRBJ2-1	CASSWGFSYNEQFF	TGCGCCAGCAGCTGGGGTTTCTCCTACAATGAGCAGTTCTTC
TRBV28	15	-	TRBD1	TRBJ2-5	CAMGPDGTGVETQYF	TGTGCCATGGGCCCCGACGGGACAGGGGTAGAGACCCAGTACTTC
TRBV29-1	13	many	TRBD1	TRBJ1-1	CSARQGANTEAFF	TGCAGCGCACGACAGGGGGCTAATACTGAAGCTTTCTTT
TRBV20-1	15	many	TRBD2	TRBJ2-3	CSARVPGRATDTQYF	TGCAGTGCTAGAGTACCCGGGAGGGCCACAGATACGCAGTATTTT
TRBV6-1	14	many	-	TRBJ2-4	CASRKQAIENIQYF	TGTGCCAGCAGGAAACAGGCTATTGAAAACATTCAGTACTTC
TRBV7-9	14	-	-	TRBJ2-7	CASSQGTSGGEQYF	TGTGCCAGCAGCCAGGGGACCTCTGGTGGCGAGCAGTACTTC
TRBV5-6	17	many	TRBD1	TRBJ2-1	CASSGGTGGARENEQFF	TGTGCCAGCAGCGGCGGGACAGGGGGCGCCCGGGAAAATGAGCAGTTCTTC
TRBV7-9	16	-	TRBD2	TRBJ2-1	CASSEGLAGGVDEQFF	TGTGCCAGCAGCGAGGGACTAGCGGGAGGGGTGGATGAGCAGTTCTTC